This is a list of T cell receptor beta chains from one sample in a study of blood T cell repertoires in COVID-19. The protocol was immunoSEQ multiplex PCR, while the TCRdb copy is restricted to in-frame clones and leaves out a portion. The sample shows roughly 200,000 clones, 84% of them seen only once. Sequenced material: PBMCs or T cells enriched from blood (not recorded which). The receptors were gathered from a woman aged 25 to 45 who had been exposed to COVID-19. Both conserved end residues are part of each CDR3. A D gene is named only where the DNA matches it firmly. The size of a clone is reported for some rows only, either as once, few or many, or as a class for expanded clones.

abundance: -
d_gene: -
v_gene: TRBV4-1
j_gene: TRBJ2-7
CDR3nt: TGCGCCAGCAGCCATGAAGACAGGAGTTACTACGAGCAGTACTTC
CDR3aa: CASSHEDRSYYEQYF

abundance: -
d_gene: -
v_gene: TRBV20-1
j_gene: TRBJ1-2
CDR3nt: TGCAGTGCTAGTTACAGGGATTTCGGCTACACCTTC
CDR3aa: CSASYRDFGYTF

abundance: -
d_gene: -
v_gene: TRBV2
j_gene: TRBJ1-1
CDR3nt: TGTGCCAGCAACAGGGCCACTGAAGCTTTCTTT
CDR3aa: CASNRATEAFF

abundance: -
d_gene: TRBD2
v_gene: TRBV19
j_gene: TRBJ2-5
CDR3nt: TGTGCCAGTAGTATAGATCTTAGGACTAGCGGGGTGGAGACCCAGTACTTC
CDR3aa: CASSIDLRTSGVETQYF

abundance: -
d_gene: -
v_gene: TRBV4-3
j_gene: TRBJ2-5
CDR3nt: TGCGCCAGCAGCCAACTGCGGCTTTTGGACTACGGGGAGACCCAGTACTTC
CDR3aa: CASSQLRLLDYGETQYF

abundance: -
d_gene: TRBD1
v_gene: TRBV7-9
j_gene: TRBJ1-2
CDR3nt: TGTGCCAGCAGCTTGGGACAGCGTGGCTACACCTTC
CDR3aa: CASSLGQRGYTF

abundance: -
d_gene: -
v_gene: TRBV27
j_gene: TRBJ1-5
CDR3nt: TGTGCCAGCAGTTTAGCGGCAGTTGATCAGCCCCAGCATTTT
CDR3aa: CASSLAAVDQPQHF

abundance: -
d_gene: -
v_gene: TRBV5-1
j_gene: TRBJ1-5
CDR3nt: TGCGCCAGCAGCCCGGGGGGGGGCACTCAGCCCCAGCATTTT
CDR3aa: CASSPGGGTQPQHF

abundance: -
d_gene: -
v_gene: TRBV7-2
j_gene: TRBJ2-7
CDR3nt: TGTGCCAGCATGGGACAACCTTACGAGCAGTACTTC
CDR3aa: CASMGQPYEQYF

abundance: -
d_gene: -
v_gene: TRBV5-5
j_gene: TRBJ1-1
CDR3nt: TGTGCCAGCAGCTTTGCTGTGGGAGACACTGAAGCTTTCTTT
CDR3aa: CASSFAVGDTEAFF

abundance: -
d_gene: -
v_gene: TRBV5-4
j_gene: TRBJ1-1
CDR3nt: TGTGCCAGCAGCTACGGACTATCGAACACTGAAGCTTTCTTT
CDR3aa: CASSYGLSNTEAFF

abundance: -
d_gene: TRBD1
v_gene: TRBV10-1
j_gene: TRBJ1-6
CDR3nt: TGCGCCAGCCGGGGACAGGGGAGTTCACCCCTCCACTTT
CDR3aa: CASRGQGSSPLHF

abundance: -
d_gene: -
v_gene: TRBV5-4
j_gene: TRBJ1-2
CDR3nt: TGTGCCAGCAGCTTGGGGGGTGAGGGCGGCGGCTACACCTTC
CDR3aa: CASSLGGEGGGYTF

abundance: -
d_gene: -
v_gene: TRBV7-9
j_gene: TRBJ2-7
CDR3nt: TGTGCCAGCAGCTTCGAGACAGGCCCCTACGAGCAGTACTTC
CDR3aa: CASSFETGPYEQYF

abundance: -
d_gene: TRBD1
v_gene: TRBV11-3
j_gene: TRBJ2-2
CDR3nt: TGTGCCAGCAGCTTGGGACAGAGAAAACCAACCACCGGGGAGCTGTTTTTT
CDR3aa: CASSLGQRKPTTGELFF

abundance: -
d_gene: -
v_gene: TRBV7-9
j_gene: TRBJ1-1
CDR3nt: TGTGCCAGCAGGCAGGTGACTGAAGCTTTCTTT
CDR3aa: CASRQVTEAFF

abundance: once
d_gene: TRBD1
v_gene: TRBV19
j_gene: TRBJ1-5
CDR3nt: TGTGCCAGTAGTATAAGACAGGGTTTGGGTAGCAATCAGCCCCAGCATTTT
CDR3aa: CASSIRQGLGSNQPQHF

abundance: -
d_gene: -
v_gene: TRBV19
j_gene: TRBJ1-5
CDR3nt: TGTGCCAGTAGTATGTCAGGGGGCAATCAGCCCCAGCATTTT
CDR3aa: CASSMSGGNQPQHF

abundance: -
d_gene: TRBD1
v_gene: TRBV7-3
j_gene: TRBJ2-1
CDR3nt: TGTGCCAGCAGCCTACCGGGACAGGGGTTCAATGAGCAGTTCTTC
CDR3aa: CASSLPGQGFNEQFF

abundance: -
d_gene: -
v_gene: TRBV7-9
j_gene: TRBJ1-3
CDR3nt: TGTGCCAGCAGCTTAGCGGCATGGCAGGCTGGAAACACCATATATTTT
CDR3aa: CASSLAAWQAGNTIYF

abundance: -
d_gene: -
v_gene: TRBV7-3
j_gene: TRBJ2-5
CDR3nt: TGTGCCAGCAGCTTACAGTACCAAGAGACCCAGTACTTC
CDR3aa: CASSLQYQETQYF

abundance: -
d_gene: -
v_gene: TRBV7-3
j_gene: TRBJ1-2
CDR3nt: TGTGCCAGCAGCTTATCCTCACAGGGTGGCTACACCTTC
CDR3aa: CASSLSSQGGYTF

abundance: -
d_gene: -
v_gene: TRBV9
j_gene: TRBJ2-7
CDR3nt: TGTGCCAGCAGCGTAGGGCTGAACTCCTACGAGCAGTACTTC
CDR3aa: CASSVGLNSYEQYF

abundance: few
d_gene: TRBD1
v_gene: TRBV3-1/TRBV3-2
j_gene: TRBJ1-1
CDR3nt: TGTGCCAGCAGCCAAGACGGGGGCTATAATTCGAGGGGGCCAGTAAGGACTGAAGCTTTCTTT
CDR3aa: CASSQDGGYNSRGPVRTEAFF

abundance: -
d_gene: TRBD1
v_gene: TRBV6-2/TRBV6-3
j_gene: TRBJ2-5
CDR3nt: TGTGCCAGCAGTTACGGGGGCCCGGGACAGGGCCTGGAGACCCAGTACTTC
CDR3aa: CASSYGGPGQGLETQYF

abundance: -
d_gene: TRBD1
v_gene: TRBV11-2
j_gene: TRBJ1-4
CDR3nt: TGTGCCAGCAGCTTAAGGGGGACAGGGAATGAAAAACTGTTTTTT
CDR3aa: CASSLRGTGNEKLFF

abundance: -
d_gene: TRBD1
v_gene: TRBV2
j_gene: TRBJ1-6
CDR3nt: TGTGCCAGCAGCGACGACAGGGACTCACCCCTCCACTTT
CDR3aa: CASSDDRDSPLHF

abundance: few
d_gene: -
v_gene: TRBV5-5
j_gene: TRBJ1-5
CDR3nt: TGTGCCAGCAGCCAAGGACTCTGGCCCCAGCATTTT
CDR3aa: CASSQGLWPQHF

abundance: -
d_gene: -
v_gene: TRBV27
j_gene: TRBJ1-6
CDR3nt: TGTGCCAGCAGTTTAGTGGGAGGGCCGGGTTCACCCCTCCACTTT
CDR3aa: CASSLVGGPGSPLHF

abundance: -
d_gene: -
v_gene: TRBV10-3
j_gene: TRBJ1-5
CDR3nt: TGTGCCATCAGTGAGACAGACAGCTCCCAGCCCCAGCATTTT
CDR3aa: CAISETDSSQPQHF

abundance: once
d_gene: TRBD1
v_gene: TRBV5-1
j_gene: TRBJ2-5
CDR3nt: TGCGCCAGCAGCTTTGGACAGGGGGTGGCGGAGACCCAGTACTTC
CDR3aa: CASSFGQGVAETQYF

abundance: -
d_gene: -
v_gene: TRBV11-2
j_gene: TRBJ2-7
CDR3nt: TGTGCCAGCAGCTTAGGGCCGGGATGGGGGGACGAGCAGTACTTC
CDR3aa: CASSLGPGWGDEQYF

abundance: -
d_gene: -
v_gene: TRBV5-6
j_gene: TRBJ1-2
CDR3nt: TGTGCCAGCAGCTTTATCACGACAGTCAACTATGGCTACACCTTC
CDR3aa: CASSFITTVNYGYTF

abundance: -
d_gene: -
v_gene: TRBV25-1
j_gene: TRBJ1-1
CDR3nt: TGTGCCAGCAGTGCAAGGACCCGGGCAGTGGGAGATGAAGCTTTCTTT
CDR3aa: CASSARTRAVGDEAFF

abundance: -
d_gene: TRBD1
v_gene: TRBV30
j_gene: TRBJ1-2
CDR3nt: TGTGCCTGGAGTCCGGGACAGGAATTGGGGGACTATGGCTACACCTTC
CDR3aa: CAWSPGQELGDYGYTF

abundance: -
d_gene: -
v_gene: TRBV7-2
j_gene: TRBJ1-1
CDR3nt: TGTGCCAGCAGCTCAACACGTGGGGCAGGAGAAGCTTTCTTT
CDR3aa: CASSSTRGAGEAFF

abundance: -
d_gene: TRBD2
v_gene: TRBV10-2
j_gene: TRBJ2-1
CDR3nt: TGCGCCTGTCAACTAGCGGGGGGGATTAATGAGCAGTTCTTC
CDR3aa: CACQLAGGINEQFF

abundance: -
d_gene: TRBD1
v_gene: TRBV4-1
j_gene: TRBJ2-5
CDR3nt: TGCGCCAGCAGTACGTGGGACAGTGTGAGTGAGACCCAGTACTTC
CDR3aa: CASSTWDSVSETQYF

abundance: -
d_gene: -
v_gene: TRBV6-5
j_gene: TRBJ2-7
CDR3nt: TGTGCCAGCAGAACACCCCACAGCTCCTACGAGCAGTACTTC
CDR3aa: CASRTPHSSYEQYF

abundance: -
d_gene: TRBD1
v_gene: TRBV2
j_gene: TRBJ2-7
CDR3nt: TGTGCCAGCAGTGAACCCTTCCGGGACAGGGACTACGAGCAGTACTTC
CDR3aa: CASSEPFRDRDYEQYF

abundance: -
d_gene: TRBD2
v_gene: TRBV18
j_gene: TRBJ2-1
CDR3nt: TGTGCCAGCTCGTCCGGGACTAGCGGGGTAAACTACAATGAGCAGTTCTTC
CDR3aa: CASSSGTSGVNYNEQFF

abundance: -
d_gene: TRBD1
v_gene: TRBV6-5
j_gene: TRBJ1-4
CDR3nt: TGTGCCAGCAGTTCCGGGACAGGGAGTGAAAAACTGTTTTTT
CDR3aa: CASSSGTGSEKLFF

abundance: -
d_gene: TRBD1
v_gene: TRBV7-2
j_gene: TRBJ2-1
CDR3nt: TGTGCCAGCAGCCCAATTGGGACAGAGGTCAATGAGCAGTTCTTC
CDR3aa: CASSPIGTEVNEQFF

abundance: -
d_gene: -
v_gene: TRBV11-2
j_gene: TRBJ1-6
CDR3nt: TGTGCCAGCAGCCGTCAGAACCTCCACTTT
CDR3aa: CASSRQNLHF

abundance: -
d_gene: -
v_gene: TRBV9
j_gene: TRBJ2-1
CDR3nt: TGTGCCAGCAGCAGGGAGTGGGTGGCTTCCCACAATGAGCAGTTCTTC
CDR3aa: CASSREWVASHNEQFF

abundance: -
d_gene: -
v_gene: TRBV7-9
j_gene: TRBJ2-3
CDR3nt: TGTGCCAGCAGCCCCGGACTTTCGGCAGATACGCAGTATTTT
CDR3aa: CASSPGLSADTQYF

abundance: -
d_gene: TRBD2
v_gene: TRBV5-1
j_gene: TRBJ2-4
CDR3nt: TGCGCCAGCAGCTTGGGACTAGCGGGGGGAAAAGGGGACATTCAGTACTTC
CDR3aa: CASSLGLAGGKGDIQYF

abundance: -
d_gene: TRBD1
v_gene: TRBV5-3
j_gene: TRBJ1-5
CDR3nt: TGTGCCAGAAGCGCGGAGACGACAGGGAATCAGCCCCAGCATTTT
CDR3aa: CARSAETTGNQPQHF

abundance: -
d_gene: -
v_gene: TRBV19
j_gene: TRBJ1-2
CDR3nt: TGTGCCAGTACCCCGGAACAGAACTATGGCTACACCTTC
CDR3aa: CASTPEQNYGYTF

abundance: -
d_gene: -
v_gene: TRBV5-6
j_gene: TRBJ1-2
CDR3nt: TGTGCCAGCAGCTTGGAGAGCTATGGCTACACCTTC
CDR3aa: CASSLESYGYTF

abundance: -
d_gene: TRBD2
v_gene: TRBV4-1
j_gene: TRBJ2-1
CDR3nt: TGCGCCAGCACCCTACTAGCGGGGGGGAAGGATGAGCAGTTCTTC
CDR3aa: CASTLLAGGKDEQFF

abundance: -
d_gene: -
v_gene: TRBV24-1
j_gene: TRBJ1-2
CDR3nt: TGTGCCACCAGTGATGGAGGAGTAAACTATGGCTACACCTTC
CDR3aa: CATSDGGVNYGYTF

abundance: -
d_gene: TRBD1
v_gene: TRBV5-4
j_gene: TRBJ2-7
CDR3nt: TGTGCCAGCAGCTTGGACGGACAGGGAACCTACGAGCAGTACTTC
CDR3aa: CASSLDGQGTYEQYF

abundance: -
d_gene: TRBD1
v_gene: TRBV5-1
j_gene: TRBJ1-6
CDR3nt: TGCGCCAGCAGCTTAAAGACAGGGTTTAGCCCCCTCCACTTT
CDR3aa: CASSLKTGFSPLHF

abundance: few
d_gene: -
v_gene: TRBV10-3
j_gene: TRBJ1-1
CDR3nt: TGTGCCATCAGCCCTATGAACACTGAAGCTTTCTTT
CDR3aa: CAISPMNTEAFF

abundance: -
d_gene: -
v_gene: TRBV7-2
j_gene: TRBJ1-2
CDR3nt: TGTGCCAGCAGCCAAAACGCCGGGACTATGTCTGGCTACACCTTC
CDR3aa: CASSQNAGTMSGYTF